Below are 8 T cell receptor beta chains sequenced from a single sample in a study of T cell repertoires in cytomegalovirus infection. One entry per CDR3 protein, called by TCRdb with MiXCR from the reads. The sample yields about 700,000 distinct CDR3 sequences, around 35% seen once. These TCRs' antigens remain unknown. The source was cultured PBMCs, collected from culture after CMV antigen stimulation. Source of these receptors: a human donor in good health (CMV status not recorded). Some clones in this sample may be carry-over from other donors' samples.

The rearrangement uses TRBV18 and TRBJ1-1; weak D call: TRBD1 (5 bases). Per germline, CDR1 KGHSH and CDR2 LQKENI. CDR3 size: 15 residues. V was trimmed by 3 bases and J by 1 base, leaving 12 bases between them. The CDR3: CASSPIQGTNTEAFF. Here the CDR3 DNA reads TGTGCCAGCTCACCTATCCAAGGGACGAACACTGAAGCTTTCTTT.

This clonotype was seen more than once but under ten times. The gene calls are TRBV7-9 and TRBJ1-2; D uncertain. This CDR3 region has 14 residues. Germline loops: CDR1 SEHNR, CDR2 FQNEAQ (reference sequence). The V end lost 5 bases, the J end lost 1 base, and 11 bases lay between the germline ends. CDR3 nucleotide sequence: TGTGCCAGCAGCCACCTCGGGTATAACTATGGCTACACCTTC. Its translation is CASSHLGYNYGYTF.

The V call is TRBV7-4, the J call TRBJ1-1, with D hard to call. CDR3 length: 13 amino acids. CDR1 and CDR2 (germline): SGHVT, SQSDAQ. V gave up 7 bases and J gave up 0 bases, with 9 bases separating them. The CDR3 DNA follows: TGTGCCAGCACCGACACCTTGAACACTGAAGCTTTCTTT. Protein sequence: CASTDTLNTEAFF. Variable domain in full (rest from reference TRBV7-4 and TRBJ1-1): GAGVSQSPRYKVAKRGRDVALRCDSISGHVTLYWYRQTLGQGSEVLTYSQSDAQRDKSGRPSGRFSAERPERSVSTLKIQRTEQGDSAVYLCASTDTLNTEAFFGQGTRLTVV.

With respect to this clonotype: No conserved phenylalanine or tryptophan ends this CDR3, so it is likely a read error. Written as DNA, the CDR3 is TGTGCCAGCAGCAAGACAGGGGATAGCAATCAGCCCCAGCATTGT. Its protein product is CASSKTGDSNQPQHC. The gene calls are TRBV7-6 and TRBJ1-5, with 8 nucleotides matching TRBD1. V was clipped by 5 bases and J by 0 bases; unmatched bases: 3. Germline V gene lookup returns CDR1 SGHVS and CDR2 FNYEAQ. CDR3 length equals 15 residues.

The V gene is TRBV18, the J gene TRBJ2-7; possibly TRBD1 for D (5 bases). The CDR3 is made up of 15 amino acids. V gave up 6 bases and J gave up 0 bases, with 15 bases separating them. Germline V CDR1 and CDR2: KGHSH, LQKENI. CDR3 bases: TGTGCCAGCTCGCGCGAGACAGCTACCTCCTACGAGCAGTACTTC. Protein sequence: CASSRETATSYEQYF.

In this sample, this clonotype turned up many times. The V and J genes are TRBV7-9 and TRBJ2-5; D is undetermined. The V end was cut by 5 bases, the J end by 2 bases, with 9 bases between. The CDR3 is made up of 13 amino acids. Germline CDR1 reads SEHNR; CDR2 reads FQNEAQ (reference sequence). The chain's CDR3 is CASSPDWQETQYF. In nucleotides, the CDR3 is TGTGCCAGCAGCCCCGACTGGCAAGAGACCCAGTACTTC.

Written as DNA, the CDR3 is TGTGCTAGTGGACCAGGACTCTACGAGCAGTACTTC. Protein: CASGPGLYEQYF. This chain connects TRBV12-5 to TRBJ2-7, with D possibly TRBD2 on 5 matching bases. Trimming took off 6 bases at V and 3 bases at J, with 9 bases between the two ends. The CDR3 length is 12 residues. Germline CDR1 is LGHNT and CDR2 is FRNRAP.

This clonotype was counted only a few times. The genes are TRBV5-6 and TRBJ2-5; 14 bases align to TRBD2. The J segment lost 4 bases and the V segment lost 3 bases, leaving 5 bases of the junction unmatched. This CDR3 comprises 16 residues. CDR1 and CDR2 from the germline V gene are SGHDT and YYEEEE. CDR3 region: CASSSGTSGGRETQYF. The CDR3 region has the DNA TGTGCCAGCAGCTCCGGGACTAGCGGGGGAAGAGAGACCCAGTACTTC.